The clone carrying this T cell receptor (beta chain) was counted many times. Germline-derived CDR1 and CDR2 are DFQATT and SNEGSKA (reference sequence). The CDR3 contains 20 residues. V shed 0 bases, J shed 0 bases, and the junction held 17 bases outside the gene matches. TCRdb re-called the multiplex PCR reads with MiXCR, one entry per CDR3 protein. The sample shows 130,000 or so distinct CDR3 sequences, around 22% of them seen only once. The sample originates from a study of breast tumors, draining lymph nodes, adjacent tissues. Breast cancer patients provided tissue from their axillary draining lymph nodes.

Sequencing used axillary lymph node tissue. The J gene is TRBJ2-7, the V gene TRBV20-1, with TRBD2 identical over 10 bases. This clonotype was sampled from a female donor with breast cancer. Some clones in this sample may be carry-over from other donors' samples. The CDR3 protein is CSAREGWETSGQLYSYEQYF. DNA for the CDR3: TGCAGTGCTAGAGAAGGGTGGGAGACTAGCGGGCAACTTTACTCCTACGAGCAGTACTTC.